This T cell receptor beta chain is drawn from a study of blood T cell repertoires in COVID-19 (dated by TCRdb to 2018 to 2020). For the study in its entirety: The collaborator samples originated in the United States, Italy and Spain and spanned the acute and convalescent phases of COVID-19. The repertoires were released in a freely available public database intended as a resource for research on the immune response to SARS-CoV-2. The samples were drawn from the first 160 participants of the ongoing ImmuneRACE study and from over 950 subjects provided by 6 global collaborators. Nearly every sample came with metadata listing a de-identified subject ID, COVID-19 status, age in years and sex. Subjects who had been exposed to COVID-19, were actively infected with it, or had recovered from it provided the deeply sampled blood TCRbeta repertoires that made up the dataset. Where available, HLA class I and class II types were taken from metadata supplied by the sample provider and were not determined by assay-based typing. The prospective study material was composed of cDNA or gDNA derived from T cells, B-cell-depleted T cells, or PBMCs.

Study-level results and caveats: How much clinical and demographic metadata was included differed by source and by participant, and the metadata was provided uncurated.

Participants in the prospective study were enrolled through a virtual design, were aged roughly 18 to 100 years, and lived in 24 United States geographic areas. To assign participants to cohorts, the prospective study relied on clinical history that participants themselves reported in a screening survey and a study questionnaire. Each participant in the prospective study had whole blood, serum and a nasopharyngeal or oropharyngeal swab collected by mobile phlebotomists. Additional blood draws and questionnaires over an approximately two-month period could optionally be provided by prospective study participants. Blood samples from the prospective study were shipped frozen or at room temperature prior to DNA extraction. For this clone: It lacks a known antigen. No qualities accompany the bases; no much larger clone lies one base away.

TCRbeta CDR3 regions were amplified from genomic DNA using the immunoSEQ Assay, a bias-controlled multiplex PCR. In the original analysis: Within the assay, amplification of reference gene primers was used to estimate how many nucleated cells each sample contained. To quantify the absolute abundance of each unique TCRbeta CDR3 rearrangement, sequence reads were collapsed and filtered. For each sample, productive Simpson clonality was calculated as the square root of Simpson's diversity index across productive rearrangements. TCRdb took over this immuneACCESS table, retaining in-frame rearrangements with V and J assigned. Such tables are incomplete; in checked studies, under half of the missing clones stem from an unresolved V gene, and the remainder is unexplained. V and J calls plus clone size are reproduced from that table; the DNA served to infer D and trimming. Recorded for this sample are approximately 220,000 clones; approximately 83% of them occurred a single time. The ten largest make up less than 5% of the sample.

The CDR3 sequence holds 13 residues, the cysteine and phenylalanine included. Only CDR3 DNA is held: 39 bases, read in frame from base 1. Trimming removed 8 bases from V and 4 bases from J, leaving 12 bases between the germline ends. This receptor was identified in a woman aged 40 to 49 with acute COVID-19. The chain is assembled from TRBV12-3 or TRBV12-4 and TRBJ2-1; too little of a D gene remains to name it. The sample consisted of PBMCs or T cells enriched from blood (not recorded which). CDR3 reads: CASSSRRYNEQFF. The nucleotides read TGTGCCAGCTCGTCAAGGCGGTACAATGAGCAGTTCTTC.